A selection of T cell receptor beta chains follows, all from one sample in a study of blood T cell repertoires in COVID-19. The data were produced by immunoSEQ multiplex PCR, yet TCRdb's version contains in-frame clones alone and is incomplete. The table records more than 200,000 clones, about 88% of them present only once. The sample taken for sequencing was peripheral blood. These receptors were taken from a woman aged 50 to 65 with COVID-19, enrolled during active disease. Both conserved end residues are part of each CDR3. The D gene is left open where the match is weak. Some rows have no size entry. The others give once, few or many, or a class for an expanded clone.

D: TRBD1; size: once; J: TRBJ1-2; V: TRBV19; CDR3: CASSIRQGYGYTF; DNA: TGTGCCAGTAGTATCCGACAGGGCTATGGCTACACCTTC
D: .; size: .; J: TRBJ1-6; V: TRBV2; CDR3: CASSEARFRDIRSDNSPLHF; DNA: TGTGCCAGCAGTGAGGCGAGGTTCCGGGACATTCGCTCAGATAATTCACCCCTCCACTTT
D: TRBD1; size: once; J: TRBJ1-1; V: TRBV5-1; CDR3: CASTPFRDRGGNTEAFF; DNA: TGCGCCAGCACCCCCTTCCGGGACAGGGGGGGGAACACTGAAGCTTTCTTT
D: .; size: few; J: TRBJ1-2; V: TRBV6-5; CDR3: CASTLERGYGYTF; DNA: TGTGCCAGCACCTTGGAGAGAGGCTATGGCTACACCTTC
D: TRBD1; size: .; J: TRBJ2-1; V: TRBV9; CDR3: CASSPLDRGTYNEQFF; DNA: TGTGCCAGCAGCCCTTTGGACAGGGGGACCTACAATGAGCAGTTCTTC
D: .; size: .; J: TRBJ2-3; V: TRBV27; CDR3: CASSPPWGRRDTQYF; DNA: TGTGCCAGCAGTCCACCGTGGGGCCGGCGGGATACGCAGTATTTT
D: TRBD1; size: .; J: TRBJ1-4; V: TRBV18; CDR3: CASSPGQGMTEKLFF; DNA: TGTGCCAGCTCACCCGGACAGGGGATGACTGAAAAACTGTTTTTT
D: TRBD1; size: .; J: TRBJ2-1; V: TRBV10-3; CDR3: CAATQGQNNEQFF; DNA: TGTGCCGCCACGCAGGGACAGAACAATGAGCAGTTCTTC
D: .; size: .; J: TRBJ1-5; V: TRBV6-6; CDR3: CASSLTGGSNQPQHF; DNA: TGTGCCAGCAGTTTAACCGGGGGATCGAATCAGCCCCAGCATTTT
D: .; size: once; J: TRBJ2-5; V: TRBV28; CDR3: CASSGPNSELDQETQYF; DNA: TGTGCCAGCAGTGGTCCCAACTCCGAGCTGGACCAAGAGACCCAGTACTTC
D: .; size: .; J: TRBJ2-2; V: TRBV27; CDR3: CASSLLWTTNTGELFF; DNA: TGTGCCAGCAGTTTGTTATGGACAACGAACACCGGGGAGCTGTTTTTT
D: TRBD1; size: .; J: TRBJ1-1; V: TRBV12-5; CDR3: CASGLVTGGRQRAFF; DNA: TGTGCTAGTGGTTTGGTAACAGGGGGCAGGCAGAGAGCTTTCTTT
D: .; size: .; J: TRBJ1-2; V: TRBV5-5; CDR3: CASSFQVNYGYTF; DNA: TGTGCCAGCAGCTTTCAGGTTAACTATGGCTACACCTTC
D: .; size: .; J: TRBJ1-4; V: TRBV5-1; CDR3: CASSLAAGTHEKLFF; DNA: TGCGCCAGCAGCTTGGCCGCAGGGACACATGAAAAACTGTTTTTT
D: TRBD2; size: .; J: TRBJ2-1; V: TRBV19; CDR3: CASSNGGGSDEQFF; DNA: TGTGCCAGTAGTAATGGGGGGGGGAGCGATGAGCAGTTCTTC
D: TRBD2; size: .; J: TRBJ2-3; V: TRBV19; CDR3: CASSLAGGTDTQYF; DNA: TGTGCCAGTAGTCTAGCGGGGGGCACAGATACGCAGTATTTT
D: TRBD1; size: .; J: TRBJ1-4; V: TRBV19; CDR3: CASSRQGPTNEKLFF; DNA: TGTGCCAGTTCCCGACAGGGGCCAACTAATGAAAAACTGTTTTTT
D: TRBD1; size: once; J: TRBJ1-2; V: TRBV28; CDR3: CASSSSGQGSINYGYTF; DNA: TGTGCCAGCAGTTCTTCTGGACAGGGAAGTATTAACTATGGCTACACCTTC
D: .; size: .; J: TRBJ1-1; V: TRBV4-3; CDR3: CASSQDRGAPMTEAFF; DNA: TGCGCCAGCAGCCAAGATCGGGGGGCCCCCATGACTGAAGCTTTCTTT
D: .; size: .; J: TRBJ1-5; V: TRBV6-4; CDR3: CASSVEGGGNQPQHF; DNA: TGTGCCAGCAGTGTGGAGGGGGGGGGCAATCAGCCCCAGCATTTT
D: TRBD2; size: .; J: TRBJ2-2; V: TRBV5-5; CDR3: CASSGLAGGSTGELFF; DNA: TGTGCCAGCAGCGGACTAGCGGGGGGGAGCACCGGGGAGCTGTTTTTT
D: .; size: .; J: TRBJ1-2; V: TRBV5-5; CDR3: CASSLPTSYGYTF; DNA: TGTGCCAGCAGCTTGCCTACCTCTTATGGCTACACCTTC
D: TRBD1; size: .; J: TRBJ1-1; V: TRBV6-1; CDR3: CASSEAQGVNTEAFF; DNA: TGTGCCAGCAGTGAAGCACAGGGGGTGAACACTGAAGCTTTCTTT
D: TRBD1; size: .; J: TRBJ1-2; V: TRBV9; CDR3: CASSVGDRVDYGYTF; DNA: TGTGCCAGCAGCGTTGGGGACAGGGTTGACTATGGCTACACCTTC
D: .; size: .; J: TRBJ2-5; V: TRBV12-3/TRBV12-4; CDR3: CASSSGETQYF; DNA: TGTGCCAGCAGTTCGGGGGAGACCCAGTACTTC
D: .; size: .; J: TRBJ1-2; V: TRBV2; CDR3: CASKPSIGDGYTF; DNA: TGTGCCAGCAAGCCTTCTATAGGGGATGGCTACACCTTC
D: .; size: .; J: TRBJ2-1; V: TRBV3-1/TRBV3-2; CDR3: CASSLLPRVPYNEQFF; DNA: TGTGCCAGCAGCCTTCTACCCAGGGTTCCCTACAATGAGCAGTTCTTC
D: .; size: .; J: TRBJ2-3; V: TRBV14; CDR3: CASSQDRGSQGTDTQYF; DNA: TGTGCCAGCAGCCAAGATCGTGGGTCCCAGGGCACAGATACGCAGTATTTT
D: .; size: .; J: TRBJ1-6; V: TRBV11-2; CDR3: CAIHKGGLDSPLHF; DNA: TGTGCCATCCATAAAGGGGGTTTGGATTCACCCCTCCACTTT
D: .; size: .; J: TRBJ2-2; V: TRBV6-1; CDR3: CASSEAKRRTGELFF; DNA: TGTGCCAGCAGTGAAGCTAAGAGGAGGACCGGGGAGCTGTTTTTT
D: TRBD1; size: .; J: TRBJ1-6; V: TRBV11-2; CDR3: CASSLAGGNSPLHF; DNA: TGTGCCAGCAGCTTAGCAGGGGGTAATTCACCCCTCCACTTT
D: .; size: few; J: TRBJ2-1; V: TRBV4-1; CDR3: CASSQDRFRNEQFF; DNA: TGCGCCAGCAGCCAAGATCGGTTCAGGAATGAGCAGTTCTTC